This T cell receptor beta chain derives from a study of cytomegalovirus exposure and HLA in healthy donors. PCR was performed using 60 Vbeta and 13 Jbeta primers. Generated by immunoSEQ multiplex PCR, the TCRdb table keeps only in-frame clones and is missing some. The sample yields about 160,000 clones, around four fifths seen once. Unrecorded immune exposure was likely among donors, who were nominally healthy when sampled. Trimming took off 7 bases at V and 4 bases at J, with 14 bases between the two ends. The CDR3 length is 14 residues. CDR1 and CDR2 from the germline V gene are LNHDA and SQIVND (reference sequence).

This clonotype was sampled from a boy aged 2-15 years in good health and CMV-seronegative. This chain connects TRBV19 to TRBJ1-5; possibly TRBD1 for D (5 bases). Sequencing was done on a sample of PBMCs. The chain's CDR3 is CASTSLGGNQPQHF. DNA of the CDR3: TGTGCCAGTACCTCCCTCGGGGGGAATCAGCCCCAGCATTTT.